The text below deals with one T cell receptor (beta chain). Its antigen remains unknown. The V end lost 4 bases, the J end lost 2 bases, and 12 bases lay between the germline ends. CDR1 and CDR2 (germline): SQVTM, ANQGSEA. The CDR3 spans 13 residues. All of the isolated RNA was reverse transcribed, so expressed TCRB transcripts were sequenced. Profiling relied on immunoSEQ multiplex PCR, and the TCRdb table lists in-frame clones only, not all of them. The profile shows hundreds of thousands of clones, around 15% of them singletons. This specimen belongs to a study of beta chain features in type 1 diabetes. Study-wide background: Examination of sorted cells across all samples involved around 99 million cells.

Findings of the study overall: Patients' naive, central memory and Treg TCRB repertoires seemed closer to one another than those of healthy donors. There was no resolution here of whether HLA type influences TCRB rearrangement. Researchers report that Type 1 diabetes patients had moderately but significantly shorter TCRB CDR3s across all four CD4+ subsets.

The gene calls are TRBV29-1 and TRBJ2-7; D may correspond to TRBD1 or TRBD2 (5 bases each). Sample: naive CD4+ T cells from blood. The sequence was collected from a man between 18 and 29 years old with type 1 diabetes. The CDR3 DNA follows: TGCAGCGTTGGGGCTGGGACGACCTACGAGCAGTACTTC. As protein: CSVGAGTTYEQYF.